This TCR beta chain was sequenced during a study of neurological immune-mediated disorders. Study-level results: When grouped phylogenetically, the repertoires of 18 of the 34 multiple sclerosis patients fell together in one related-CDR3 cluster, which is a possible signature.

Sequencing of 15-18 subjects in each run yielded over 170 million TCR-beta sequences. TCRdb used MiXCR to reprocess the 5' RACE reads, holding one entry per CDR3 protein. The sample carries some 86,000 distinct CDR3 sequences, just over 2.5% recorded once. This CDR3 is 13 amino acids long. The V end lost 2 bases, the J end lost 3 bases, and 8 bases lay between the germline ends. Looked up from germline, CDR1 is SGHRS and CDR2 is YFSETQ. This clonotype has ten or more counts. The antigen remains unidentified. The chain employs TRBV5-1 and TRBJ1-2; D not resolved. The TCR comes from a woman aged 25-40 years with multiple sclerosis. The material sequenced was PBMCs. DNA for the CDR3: TGCGCCAGCAGCTTCCAGACGGACTATGGCTACACCTTC. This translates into CASSFQTDYGYTF.